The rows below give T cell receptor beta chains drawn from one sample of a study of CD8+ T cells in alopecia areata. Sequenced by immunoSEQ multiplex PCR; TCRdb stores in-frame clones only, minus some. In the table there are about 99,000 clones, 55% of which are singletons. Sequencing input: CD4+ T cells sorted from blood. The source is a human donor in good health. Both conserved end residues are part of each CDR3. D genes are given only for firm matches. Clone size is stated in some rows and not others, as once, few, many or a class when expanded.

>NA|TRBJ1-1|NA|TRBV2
CASSEGRIIMNTEAFF
TGTGCCAGCAGTGAGGGGAGGATAATTATGAACACTGAAGCTTTCTTT
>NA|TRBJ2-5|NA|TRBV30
CAWGEQETQYF
TGTGCCTGGGGTGAGCAAGAGACCCAGTACTTC
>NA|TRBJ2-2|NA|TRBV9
CASSGGGPNTGELFF
TGTGCCAGCAGCGGCGGGGGCCCGAACACCGGGGAGCTGTTTTTT
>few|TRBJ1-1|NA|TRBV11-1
CASSPNTWNTEAFF
TGTGCCAGCAGCCCTAACACGTGGAACACTGAAGCTTTCTTT
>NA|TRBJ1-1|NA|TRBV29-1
CSVGHQNTEAFF
TGCAGCGTTGGACACCAGAACACTGAAGCTTTCTTT
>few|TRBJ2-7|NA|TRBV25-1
CASSYHTSSFYEQYF
TGTGCCAGCAGTTATCACACGAGCTCGTTCTACGAGCAGTACTTC
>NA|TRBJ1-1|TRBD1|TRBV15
CATSRPRQGLGTEAFF
TGTGCCACCAGCAGACCCCGACAGGGTCTGGGCACTGAAGCTTTCTTT
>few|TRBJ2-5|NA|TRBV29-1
CSVENLRSGETQYF
TGCAGCGTTGAGAACCTACGCAGCGGAGAGACCCAGTACTTC
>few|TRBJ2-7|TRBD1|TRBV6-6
CATQRDRAWKYF
TGTGCCACCCAGCGGGACAGGGCGTGGAAGTACTTC
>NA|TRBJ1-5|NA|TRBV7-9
CAGSFPGNQPQHF
TGTGCCGGCAGCTTTCCAGGGAATCAGCCCCAGCATTTT
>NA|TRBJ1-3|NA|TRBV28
CASSSLGGTGNTIYF
TGTGCCAGCAGCTCGTTGGGAGGGACTGGAAACACCATATATTTT
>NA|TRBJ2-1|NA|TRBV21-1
CASSKPRRGNENEQFF
TGTGCCAGCAGCAAACCTCGTCGGGGGAATGAAAATGAGCAGTTCTTC
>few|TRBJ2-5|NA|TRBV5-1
CASRTQATGTQYF
TGCGCCAGCAGGACCCAGGCAACCGGGACCCAGTACTTC
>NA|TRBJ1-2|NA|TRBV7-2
CASSSPPGGIGYGYTF
TGTGCCAGCAGCTCCCCCCCGGGTGGTATCGGCTATGGCTACACCTTC
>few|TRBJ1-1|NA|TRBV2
CASSRGLNTEAFF
TGTGCCAGCAGCCGAGGCCTGAACACTGAAGCTTTCTTT
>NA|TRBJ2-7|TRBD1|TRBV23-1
CASSPQGTGGSYEQYF
TGCGCCAGCAGCCCCCAAGGGACAGGGGGGTCCTACGAGCAGTACTTC
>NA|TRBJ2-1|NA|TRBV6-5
CASSYEGIGEQFF
TGTGCCAGCAGTTATGAGGGGATTGGTGAGCAGTTCTTC
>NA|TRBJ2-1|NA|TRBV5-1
CASSLAGVYSYNEQFF
TGCGCCAGCAGCTTGGCGGGCGTGTACTCCTACAATGAGCAGTTCTTC
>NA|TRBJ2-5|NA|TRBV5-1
CASSLPLQETQYF
TGCGCCAGCAGCCTTCCTCTTCAAGAGACCCAGTACTTC
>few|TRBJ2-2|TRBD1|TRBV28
CASSSSLQGAGTGELFF
TGTGCCAGCAGCTCCAGTCTACAGGGGGCGGGCACCGGGGAGCTGTTTTTT
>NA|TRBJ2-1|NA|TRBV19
CASSITDSEYNEQFF
TGTGCCAGTAGTATCACGGACAGCGAATACAATGAGCAGTTCTTC
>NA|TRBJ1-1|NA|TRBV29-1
CSVEDGGGGAFF
TGCAGCGTTGAAGACGGAGGCGGGGGAGCTTTCTTT
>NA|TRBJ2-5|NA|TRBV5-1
CASSFTGKGETQYF
TGCGCCAGCAGCTTTACGGGGAAGGGGGAGACCCAGTACTTC
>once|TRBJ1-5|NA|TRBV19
CASSPTVRQPQHF
TGTGCCAGTAGCCCTACGGTACGACAGCCCCAGCATTTT
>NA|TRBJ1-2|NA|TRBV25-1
CASSRDLNYGYTF
TGTGCCAGCAGTCGGGACCTCAACTATGGCTACACCTTC
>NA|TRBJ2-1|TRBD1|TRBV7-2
CASSLVGTASYNEQFF
TGTGCCAGCAGCTTAGTGGGGACAGCCTCCTACAATGAGCAGTTCTTC
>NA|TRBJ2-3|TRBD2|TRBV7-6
CASSRGLAGGTTGTDTQYF
TGTGCCAGCAGTCGGGGACTAGCGGGGGGCACCACTGGCACAGATACGCAGTATTTT
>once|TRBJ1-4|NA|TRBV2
CASSFYSTNEKLFF
TGTGCCAGCAGCTTCTACTCAACTAATGAAAAACTGTTTTTT
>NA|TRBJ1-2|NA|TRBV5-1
CASSLELAGKGGYTF
TGCGCCAGCAGCTTGGAGCTCGCGGGAAAAGGTGGCTACACCTTC
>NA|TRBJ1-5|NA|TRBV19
CASSRAGGSNQPQHF
TGTGCCAGTAGTAGAGCGGGAGGGAGCAATCAGCCCCAGCATTTT
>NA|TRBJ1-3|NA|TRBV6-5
CASSYSPDSGNTIYF
TGTGCCAGCAGTTACTCGCCGGACTCTGGAAACACCATATATTTT
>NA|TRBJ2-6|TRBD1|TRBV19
CASRDRRFSGANVLTF
TGTGCCAGTAGGGACAGGAGGTTCTCTGGGGCCAACGTCCTGACTTTC
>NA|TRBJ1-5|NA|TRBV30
CAWSAYGFQDNQPQHF
TGTGCCTGGAGTGCGTACGGGTTTCAAGACAATCAGCCCCAGCATTTT
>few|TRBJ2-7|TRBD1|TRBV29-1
CSVGQGSPYEQYF
TGCAGCGTTGGACAGGGCTCTCCATACGAGCAGTACTTC
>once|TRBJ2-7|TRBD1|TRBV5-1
CASSLAFRGNEQYF
TGCGCCAGCAGCTTGGCGTTCAGGGGGAACGAGCAGTACTTC
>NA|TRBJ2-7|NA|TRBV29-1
CSVDSGTYEQYF
TGCAGCGTTGATTCGGGGACCTACGAGCAGTACTTC
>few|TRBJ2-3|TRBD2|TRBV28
CASSAGVLGTDTQYF
TGTGCCAGCAGCGCGGGGGTTTTAGGCACAGATACGCAGTATTTT
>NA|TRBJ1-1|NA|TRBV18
CASSQGFMNTEAFF
TGTGCCAGCTCGCAGGGATTTATGAACACTGAAGCTTTCTTT
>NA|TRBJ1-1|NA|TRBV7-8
CASSPQTGFGKAFF
TGTGCCAGCAGCCCCCAGACAGGATTTGGAAAAGCTTTCTTT
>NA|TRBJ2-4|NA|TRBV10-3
CAISEIEGIQYF
TGTGCCATCAGTGAGATCGAAGGCATTCAGTACTTC
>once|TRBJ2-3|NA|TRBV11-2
CASSGGGDRTDTQYF
TGTGCCAGCAGCGGCGGGGGCGATCGCACAGATACGCAGTATTTT